This TCR beta chain was recorded in a study of control samples from healthy donors and cancer patients. Germline V gives CDR1 MNHEY, CDR2 SVGAGI. This CDR3 contains 14 residues. V trimming: 7 bases; J trimming: 1 base; junction bases outside the gene matches: 3. The method was immunoSEQ multiplex PCR; TCRdb's version includes in-frame clones alone and lacks a portion of them. Of more than 95,000 clones in the sample, roughly 87% were seen once. The origin of this receptor is a man aged 18 to 30 in good health. The V gene is TRBV6-5, the J gene TRBJ2-2, with 7 bases identical to TRBD2. Sequencing was performed on blood. CDR3 in DNA: TGTGCCAGCAAGGAGCGGGGGAACACCGGGGAGCTGTTTTTT. This translates into CASKERGNTGELFF.